This T cell receptor beta chain was sequenced during a study of tumor-infiltrating lymphocytes in primary liver carcinoma. From 500 ng of total RNA, TCR beta-specific cDNA was reverse-transcribed using a constant-region primer. Slightly modified ARM-PCR, run as three nested multiplex PCR rounds, produced the TCR beta libraries. Primers for the first two PCR rounds were TRBV1-TRBV30 forward primers and a C-beta reverse primer (roughly 10 cycles per round). TCRdb reprocessed the multiplex PCR reads with MiXCR, giving one entry per CDR3 protein. The sample has under 200,000 distinct CDR3 sequences, roughly 80% seen once. The roughly 17-32 mg bulk tissue piece was not sorted before simultaneous RNA and DNA extraction. On this clonotype: This could be a read error, since a much larger clone is one nucleotide away.

Germline V gene sequence: CDR1 SGHRS, CDR2 YFSETQ. The CDR3 has 11 amino acids. This chain links TRBV5-1 with TRBJ2-1; D ambiguous. The TCR was taken from a man aged 35-49 years with primary liver carcinoma and hepatitis B virus infection. Sequenced material: tumor tissue from primary liver carcinoma. The CDR3 is CTSAAGNEQFF. CDR3 nucleotides: TGCACCAGCGCAGCCGGCAATGAGCAGTTCTTC.